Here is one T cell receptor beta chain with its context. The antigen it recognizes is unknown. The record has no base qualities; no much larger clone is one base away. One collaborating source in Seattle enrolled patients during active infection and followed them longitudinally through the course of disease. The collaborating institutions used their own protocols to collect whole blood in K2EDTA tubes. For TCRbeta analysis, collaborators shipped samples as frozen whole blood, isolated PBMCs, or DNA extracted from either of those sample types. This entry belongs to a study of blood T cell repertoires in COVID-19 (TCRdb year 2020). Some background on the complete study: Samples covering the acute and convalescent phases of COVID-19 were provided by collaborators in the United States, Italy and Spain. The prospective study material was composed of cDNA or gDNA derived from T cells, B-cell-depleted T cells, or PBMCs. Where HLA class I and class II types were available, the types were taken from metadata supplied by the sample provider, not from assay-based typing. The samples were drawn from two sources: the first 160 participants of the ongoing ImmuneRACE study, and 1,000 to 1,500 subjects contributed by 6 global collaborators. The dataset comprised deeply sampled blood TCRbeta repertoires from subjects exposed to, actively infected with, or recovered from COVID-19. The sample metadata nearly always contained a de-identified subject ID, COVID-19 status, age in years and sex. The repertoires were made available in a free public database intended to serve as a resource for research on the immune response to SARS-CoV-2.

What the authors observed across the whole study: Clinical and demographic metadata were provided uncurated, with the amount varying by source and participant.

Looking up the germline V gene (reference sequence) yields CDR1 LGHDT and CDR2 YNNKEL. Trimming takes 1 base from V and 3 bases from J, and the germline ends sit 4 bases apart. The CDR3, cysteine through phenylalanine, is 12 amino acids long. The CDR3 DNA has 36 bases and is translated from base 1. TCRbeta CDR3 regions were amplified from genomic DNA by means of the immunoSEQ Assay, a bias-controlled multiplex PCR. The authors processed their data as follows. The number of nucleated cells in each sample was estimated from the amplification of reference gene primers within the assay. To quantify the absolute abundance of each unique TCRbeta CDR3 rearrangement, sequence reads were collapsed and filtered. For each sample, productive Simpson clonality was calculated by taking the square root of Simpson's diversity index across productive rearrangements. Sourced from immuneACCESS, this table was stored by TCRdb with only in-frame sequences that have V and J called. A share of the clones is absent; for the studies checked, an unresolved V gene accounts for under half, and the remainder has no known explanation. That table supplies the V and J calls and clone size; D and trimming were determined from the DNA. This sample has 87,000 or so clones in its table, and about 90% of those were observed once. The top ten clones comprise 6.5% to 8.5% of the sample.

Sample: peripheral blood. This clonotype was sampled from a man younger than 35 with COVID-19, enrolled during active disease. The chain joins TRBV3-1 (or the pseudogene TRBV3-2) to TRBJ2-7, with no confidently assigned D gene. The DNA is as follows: TGTGCCAGCAGCCAAGTCCACTACGAGCAGTACTTC. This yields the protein CASSQVHYEQYF.